Listed below are T cell receptor beta chains from one sample, sequenced in a study of T cells in Graves' hyperthyroidism and ophthalmopathy. A single record per CDR3 protein comes from TCRdb applying MiXCR to the multiplex PCR reads. Of 500,000 to 650,000 distinct CDR3 sequences listed, 13% to 15% are singletons. The specimen sequenced was blood. The receptors originated from a woman aged 50 to 60 with Graves' ophthalmopathy. Each CDR3 is given with its conserved first and last residue. Fields, in order: clone size, D gene, V gene, J gene, CDR3 DNA, CDR3 protein. D genes are given only for firm matches. Clone size appears in some rows only: once, few, many, or a class for an expanded clone.

clone size: NA
D gene: TRBD1
V gene: TRBV6-2/TRBV6-3
J gene: TRBJ1-5
CDR3 DNA: TGTGCCAGTGCTACACAGGGGGGGAATCAGCCCCAGCATTTT
CDR3 protein: CASATQGGNQPQHF

clone size: NA
D gene: NA
V gene: TRBV18
J gene: TRBJ2-5
CDR3 DNA: TGTGCCAGCTCACCGCTTTCTGCGGTTACTCAAGAGACCCAGTACTTC
CDR3 protein: CASSPLSAVTQETQYF

clone size: many
D gene: TRBD1
V gene: TRBV28
J gene: TRBJ2-2
CDR3 DNA: TGTGCCAGCAGTACCGACAGGGCCCGTTTTGTCACCGGGGAGCTGTTTTTT
CDR3 protein: CASSTDRARFVTGELFF

clone size: many
D gene: TRBD2
V gene: TRBV12-5
J gene: TRBJ2-4
CDR3 DNA: TGTGCTAGTGGGTCACAGGGAAAACAGCCGGGACTAGCGACTCTAGCCAAAAACATTCAGTACTTC
CDR3 protein: CASGSQGKQPGLATLAKNIQYF

clone size: many
D gene: TRBD1
V gene: TRBV30
J gene: TRBJ2-7
CDR3 DNA: TGTGCCTGGAACAGGGGGCTATACGAGCAGTACTTC
CDR3 protein: CAWNRGLYEQYF

clone size: many
D gene: TRBD1
V gene: TRBV28
J gene: TRBJ2-7
CDR3 DNA: TGTGCCAGCAGTTTACAGGGGGTGGCCTACGAGCAGTACTTC
CDR3 protein: CASSLQGVAYEQYF

clone size: many
D gene: TRBD2
V gene: TRBV20-1
J gene: TRBJ2-1
CDR3 DNA: TGCGCCACAACCGGGACTAGCGGGTACAATGAGCAGTTCTTC
CDR3 protein: CATTGTSGYNEQFF

clone size: many
D gene: NA
V gene: TRBV12-3/TRBV12-4
J gene: TRBJ2-7
CDR3 DNA: TGTGCCAGCGGCGAACGTAGCTCCTACGAGCAGTACTTC
CDR3 protein: CASGERSSYEQYF

clone size: many
D gene: TRBD1
V gene: TRBV12-3/TRBV12-4
J gene: TRBJ1-5
CDR3 DNA: TGTGCCAGCAGAGCCCCGGGACAGGGGGCCAGCAATCAGCCCCAGCATTTT
CDR3 protein: CASRAPGQGASNQPQHF

clone size: many
D gene: NA
V gene: TRBV29-1
J gene: TRBJ2-3
CDR3 DNA: TGCAGCGTTGAAAGGGGATCAGGGAACGCAGATACGCAGTATTTT
CDR3 protein: CSVERGSGNADTQYF

clone size: NA
D gene: TRBD2
V gene: TRBV9
J gene: TRBJ2-2
CDR3 DNA: TGTGCCAGCAGCGAATCGACTAGCAGTGACACCGGGGAGCTGTTTTTT
CDR3 protein: CASSESTSSDTGELFF

clone size: many
D gene: NA
V gene: TRBV2
J gene: TRBJ2-1
CDR3 DNA: TGTGCCAGCAGTGTGAGGCAGCCACACAATGAGCAGTTCTTC
CDR3 protein: CASSVRQPHNEQFF

clone size: many
D gene: TRBD2
V gene: TRBV6-2/TRBV6-3
J gene: TRBJ2-1
CDR3 DNA: TGTGCCAGCAGTTTAACCTTAGCGGGAGTCGGGAATGAGCAGTTCTTC
CDR3 protein: CASSLTLAGVGNEQFF

clone size: many
D gene: NA
V gene: TRBV16
J gene: TRBJ2-5
CDR3 DNA: TGTGCCAGCAGCCAAGGTCTTCTAAAAGAGACCCAGTACTTC
CDR3 protein: CASSQGLLKETQYF

clone size: many
D gene: NA
V gene: TRBV30
J gene: TRBJ2-5
CDR3 DNA: TGTGCCCTCGGCCAGGGGGGCCAAGAGACCCAGTACTTC
CDR3 protein: CALGQGGQETQYF

clone size: NA
D gene: NA
V gene: TRBV9
J gene: TRBJ1-1
CDR3 DNA: TGTGCCAGCAGCGTAGGACGGGGGAACACTGAAGCTTTCTTT
CDR3 protein: CASSVGRGNTEAFF

clone size: many
D gene: TRBD1
V gene: TRBV2
J gene: TRBJ2-7
CDR3 DNA: TGTGCCAGCAGATCCGGGACAGGGTCCTACGAGCAGTACTTC
CDR3 protein: CASRSGTGSYEQYF

clone size: many
D gene: NA
V gene: TRBV2
J gene: TRBJ1-1
CDR3 DNA: TGTGCCAGCCGGCGAGAATACAACACTGAAGCTTTCTTT
CDR3 protein: CASRREYNTEAFF

clone size: many
D gene: NA
V gene: TRBV6-1
J gene: TRBJ2-7
CDR3 DNA: TGTGCCAGCCAGGCCCAACTGGACCGCGCCTACGAGCAGTACTTC
CDR3 protein: CASQAQLDRAYEQYF

clone size: NA
D gene: TRBD1
V gene: TRBV19
J gene: TRBJ1-5
CDR3 DNA: TGTGCCAGTAGTGAACTGGACAGGGGTTTAAGTCAGCCCCAGCATTTT
CDR3 protein: CASSELDRGLSQPQHF

clone size: NA
D gene: TRBD1
V gene: TRBV2
J gene: TRBJ2-7
CDR3 DNA: TGTGCCAGCAGGGGGACAGGGGGCGAGCAGTACTTC
CDR3 protein: CASRGTGGEQYF

clone size: many
D gene: NA
V gene: TRBV18
J gene: TRBJ2-3
CDR3 DNA: TGTGCCAGCTCACCTTCCCAGGGTGTCCCTGGTACGCAGTATTTT
CDR3 protein: CASSPSQGVPGTQYF

clone size: many
D gene: NA
V gene: TRBV28
J gene: TRBJ2-7
CDR3 DNA: TGTGCCAGCAGCCCCGGACCCCTCTACGAGCAGTACTTC
CDR3 protein: CASSPGPLYEQYF

clone size: NA
D gene: TRBD1
V gene: TRBV24-1
J gene: TRBJ1-5
CDR3 DNA: TGTGCCACCAGTGAACCACCCGACAGGGATTACAATCAGCCCCAGCATTTT
CDR3 protein: CATSEPPDRDYNQPQHF

clone size: NA
D gene: TRBD1
V gene: TRBV12-3/TRBV12-4
J gene: TRBJ2-7
CDR3 DNA: TGTGCCAGCAGTGAAGCGCTTCGGGGACAGGGGAGCTCCTACGAGCAGTACTTC
CDR3 protein: CASSEALRGQGSSYEQYF

clone size: many
D gene: NA
V gene: TRBV19
J gene: TRBJ1-1
CDR3 DNA: TGTGCCAGTAGTACAGGACGGATGAACACTGAAGCTTTCTTT
CDR3 protein: CASSTGRMNTEAFF

clone size: NA
D gene: NA
V gene: TRBV6-1
J gene: TRBJ1-6
CDR3 DNA: TGTGCCAGCAAAACAATAGTGGGTGGGAATTCACCCCTCCACTTT
CDR3 protein: CASKTIVGGNSPLHF

clone size: many
D gene: NA
V gene: TRBV7-8
J gene: TRBJ1-1
CDR3 DNA: TGTGCCAGCAGCTTAGCCCCATGGACAGAGCACCTGAACACTGAAGCTTTCTTT
CDR3 protein: CASSLAPWTEHLNTEAFF

clone size: NA
D gene: TRBD2
V gene: TRBV24-1
J gene: TRBJ2-7
CDR3 DNA: TGTGCCACCAGTGACGCCGGACTAGAGCGGTACTTC
CDR3 protein: CATSDAGLERYF

clone size: few
D gene: TRBD2
V gene: TRBV29-1
J gene: TRBJ2-5
CDR3 DNA: TGCAGCGTGTCCGGGACTAGCGGGGTCCAAGAGACCCAGTACTTC
CDR3 protein: CSVSGTSGVQETQYF

clone size: NA
D gene: TRBD1
V gene: TRBV6-1
J gene: TRBJ2-1
CDR3 DNA: TGTGCCAGCAGTCCCCGGGACAGCAAGCAGTTCTTC
CDR3 protein: CASSPRDSKQFF

clone size: NA
D gene: NA
V gene: TRBV5-1
J gene: TRBJ2-7
CDR3 DNA: TGCGCCAGCTGCTTGGGCACAAACTACGAGCAGTACTTC
CDR3 protein: CASCLGTNYEQYF

clone size: once
D gene: NA
V gene: TRBV7-2
J gene: TRBJ2-3
CDR3 DNA: TGTGCCAGCAGCTTAGAGCTGGGGGCGGTTGATACGCAGTATTTT
CDR3 protein: CASSLELGAVDTQYF

clone size: many
D gene: TRBD2
V gene: TRBV20-1
J gene: TRBJ2-1
CDR3 DNA: TGCAGTGCTAGAGATTTGGGTCTAGCGGGAGCCAATGAGCAGTTCTTC
CDR3 protein: CSARDLGLAGANEQFF

clone size: NA
D gene: TRBD1
V gene: TRBV7-9
J gene: TRBJ1-3
CDR3 DNA: TGTGCCAGCAGCCAGGGGACAGGTCTATCGGGAAACACCATATATTTT
CDR3 protein: CASSQGTGLSGNTIYF

clone size: many
D gene: NA
V gene: TRBV19
J gene: TRBJ1-1
CDR3 DNA: TGTGCCAGCAGCGACAGACCGAACACTGAAGCTTTCTTT
CDR3 protein: CASSDRPNTEAFF

clone size: few
D gene: TRBD2
V gene: TRBV6-2/TRBV6-3
J gene: TRBJ2-1
CDR3 DNA: TGTGCCAGCAGTTACTCTGGTGCGGGAGGGTTGTACAATGAGCAGTTCTTC
CDR3 protein: CASSYSGAGGLYNEQFF

clone size: few
D gene: TRBD2
V gene: TRBV29-1
J gene: TRBJ2-3
CDR3 DNA: TGCAGCGTAGCGGGAGGGCCTCGAACTTCAGATACGCAGTATTTT
CDR3 protein: CSVAGGPRTSDTQYF

clone size: many
D gene: NA
V gene: TRBV6-2/TRBV6-3
J gene: TRBJ2-3
CDR3 DNA: TGTGCCAGCAGTTATTTTACGGTCACAGATACGCAGTATTTT
CDR3 protein: CASSYFTVTDTQYF

clone size: many
D gene: NA
V gene: TRBV5-1
J gene: TRBJ2-1
CDR3 DNA: TGCGCCAGCAGCCCCCCCGCAGCGTACAATGAGCAGTTCTTC
CDR3 protein: CASSPPAAYNEQFF

clone size: NA
D gene: NA
V gene: TRBV12-3/TRBV12-4
J gene: TRBJ1-6
CDR3 DNA: TGTGCCAGCAGTTTAGCGAAGGGATCACCCCTCCACTTT
CDR3 protein: CASSLAKGSPLHF

clone size: many
D gene: NA
V gene: TRBV20-1
J gene: TRBJ2-1
CDR3 DNA: TGCAGTGCTAGAGGATCCAGCGCGAGCTCCTACAATGAGCAGTTCTTC
CDR3 protein: CSARGSSASSYNEQFF

clone size: many
D gene: TRBD2
V gene: TRBV12-3/TRBV12-4
J gene: TRBJ2-3
CDR3 DNA: TGTGCCAACAGCCTGCTAGCGGATTACACAGATACGCAGTATTTT
CDR3 protein: CANSLLADYTDTQYF

clone size: many
D gene: TRBD2
V gene: TRBV12-3/TRBV12-4
J gene: TRBJ2-4
CDR3 DNA: TGTGCCAGCAGTTTCGGACTAGCGGGAGGGCCGGAAGCCAAAAACATTCAGTACTTC
CDR3 protein: CASSFGLAGGPEAKNIQYF

clone size: many
D gene: TRBD1
V gene: TRBV30
J gene: TRBJ2-5
CDR3 DNA: TGTGCCTGGAGCCGACAGGGGGCAGAGACCCAGTACTTC
CDR3 protein: CAWSRQGAETQYF